This T cell receptor (beta chain) derives from a study of CXCR3-negative and CXCR3-positive naive CD8 T cells. Across the study: The total count of TRB reads reached around 140 million, and each library contributed about 1.5 +/- 0.3 million.

The TRB cDNA libraries were prepared by 5' RACE with UMI labels. TCRdb re-called the 5' RACE reads; every CDR3 protein appears as one record, without DNA. The sample data list about 40,000 distinct CDR3 sequences. General observations from the study: The level of CXCR3 expression partially decreased after cryopreservation; the majority of assays used fresh PBMCs.

Germline values: CDR1 SQVTM, CDR2 ANQGSEA. The CDR3 totals 15 residues. As to this clonotype: Antigen unknown.

Triplicate sorting captured roughly 300,000 cells each from every CD8+ T cell subset. Definition of naive CD8+ T cells rested on a CD45RO-CCR7+CD27+CD95- profile. The sequencing input was naive CXCR3- CD8+ T cells from blood. Subset denoted: CD45RO-CCR7+CD27+CD95- naive CD8+ T cells lacking CXCR3 (TNR3-). The J gene is TRBJ2-7, the V gene TRBV29-1; the D call from TCRdb, TRBD1, cannot be confirmed without DNA. The TCR was taken from a human donor in good health. Some clones in this sample may be carry-over from other donors' samples. The CDR3 region is CSVEDPRDSSYEQYF.